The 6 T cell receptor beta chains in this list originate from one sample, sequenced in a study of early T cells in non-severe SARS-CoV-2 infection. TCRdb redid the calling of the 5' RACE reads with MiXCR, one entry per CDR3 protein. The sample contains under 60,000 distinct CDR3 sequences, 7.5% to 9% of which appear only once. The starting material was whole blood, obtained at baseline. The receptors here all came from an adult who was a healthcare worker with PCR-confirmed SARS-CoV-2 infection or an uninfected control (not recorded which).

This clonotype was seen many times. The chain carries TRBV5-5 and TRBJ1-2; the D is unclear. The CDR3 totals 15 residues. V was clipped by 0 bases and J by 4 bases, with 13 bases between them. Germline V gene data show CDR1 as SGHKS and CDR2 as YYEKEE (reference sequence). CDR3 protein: CASSLAAGDSYGYTF. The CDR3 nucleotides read TGTGCCAGCAGCTTGGCGGCAGGAGATTCCTATGGCTACACCTTC. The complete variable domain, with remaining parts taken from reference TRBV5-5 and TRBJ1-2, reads DAGVTQSPTHLIKTRGQQVTLRCSPISGHKSVSWYQQVLGQGPQFIFQYYEKEERGRGNFPDRFSARQFPNYSSELNVNALLLGDSALYLCASSLAAGDSYGYTFGSGTRLTVV.

CDR3 amino acids: CSVLWREQYF. CDR3 sequence (DNA): TGCAGCGTTCTCTGGCGCGAGCAGTACTTC. This chain connects TRBV29-1 to TRBJ2-7; no firm D call. This CDR3 has 10 residues. Between the trimmed V and J ends, which lost 5 bases and 6 bases, there was a span of 8 bases. Germline loops: CDR1 SQVTM, CDR2 ANQGSEA.

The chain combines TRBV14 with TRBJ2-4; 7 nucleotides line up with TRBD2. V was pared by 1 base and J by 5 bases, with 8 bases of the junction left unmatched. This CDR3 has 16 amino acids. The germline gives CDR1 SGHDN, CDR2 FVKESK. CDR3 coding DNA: TGTGCCAGCAGCCAAGGTCCTTGGGCGGGGGAAAACATTCAGTACTTC. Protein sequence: CASSQGPWAGENIQYF.

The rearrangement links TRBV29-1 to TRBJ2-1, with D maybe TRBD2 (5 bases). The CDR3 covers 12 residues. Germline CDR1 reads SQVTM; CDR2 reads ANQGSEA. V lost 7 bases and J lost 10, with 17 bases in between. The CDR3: CSAEDGLREQFF. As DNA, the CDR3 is TGCAGCGCCGAGGACGGACTCCGGGAGCAGTTCTTC.

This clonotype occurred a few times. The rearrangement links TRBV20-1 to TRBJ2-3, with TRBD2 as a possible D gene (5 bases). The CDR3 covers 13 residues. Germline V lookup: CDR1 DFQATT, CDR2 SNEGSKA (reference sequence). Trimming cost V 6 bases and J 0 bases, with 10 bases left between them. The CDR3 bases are TGCAGTGCGTCCGGACTCAGCACAGATACGCAGTATTTT. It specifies CSASGLSTDTQYF.

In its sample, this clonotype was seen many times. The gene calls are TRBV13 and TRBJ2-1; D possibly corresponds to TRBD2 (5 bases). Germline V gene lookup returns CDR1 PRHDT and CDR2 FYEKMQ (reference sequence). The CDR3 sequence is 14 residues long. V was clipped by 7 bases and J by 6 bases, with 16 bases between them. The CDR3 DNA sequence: TGTGCCAGCACCCCCGAGGGCGCTAGCAATGAGCAGTTCTTC. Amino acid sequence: CASTPEGASNEQFF.